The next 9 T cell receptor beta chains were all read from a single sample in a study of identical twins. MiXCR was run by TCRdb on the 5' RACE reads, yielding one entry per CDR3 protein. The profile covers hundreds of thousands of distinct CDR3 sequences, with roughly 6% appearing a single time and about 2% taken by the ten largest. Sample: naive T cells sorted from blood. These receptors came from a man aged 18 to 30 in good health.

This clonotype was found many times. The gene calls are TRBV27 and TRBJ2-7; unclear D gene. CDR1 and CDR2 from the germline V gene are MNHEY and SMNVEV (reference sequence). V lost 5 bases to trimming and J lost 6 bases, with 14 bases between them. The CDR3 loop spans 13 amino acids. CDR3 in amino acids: CASSPQTTGEQYF. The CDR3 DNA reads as TGTGCCAGCAGTCCCCAGACGACGGGCGAGCAGTACTTC.

DNA for the CDR3: TGTGCCAGTGCATGGGGTGGCCTCAATCAGCCCCAGCATTTT. Its translation: CASAWGGLNQPQHF. The V and J genes are TRBV7-8 and TRBJ1-5; D unclear. The germline gives CDR1 SGHVS, CDR2 FQNEAQ. Trimming cost V 9 bases and J 3 bases, with 15 bases left between them. This CDR3 has 14 amino acids.

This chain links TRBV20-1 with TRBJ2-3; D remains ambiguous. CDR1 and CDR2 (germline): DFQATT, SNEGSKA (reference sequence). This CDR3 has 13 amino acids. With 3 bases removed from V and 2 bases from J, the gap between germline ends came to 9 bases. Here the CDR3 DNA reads TGCAGTGCTAGGTCGGCATACACAGATACGCAGTATTTT. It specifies CSARSAYTDTQYF.

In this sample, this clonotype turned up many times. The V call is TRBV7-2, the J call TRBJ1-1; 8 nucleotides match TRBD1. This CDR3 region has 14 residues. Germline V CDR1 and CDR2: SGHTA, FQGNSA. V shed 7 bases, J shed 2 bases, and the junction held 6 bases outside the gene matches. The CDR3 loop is CASTPTGANTEAFF. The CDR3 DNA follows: TGTGCCAGCACCCCGACAGGGGCTAACACTGAAGCTTTCTTT.

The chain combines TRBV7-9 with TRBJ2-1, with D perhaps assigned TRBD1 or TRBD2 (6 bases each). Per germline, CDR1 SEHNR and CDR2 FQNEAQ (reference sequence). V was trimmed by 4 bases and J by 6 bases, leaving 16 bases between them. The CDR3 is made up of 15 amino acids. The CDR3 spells CASSSGAYRPNEQFF. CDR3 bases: TGTGCCAGCAGCTCGGGGGCGTATAGACCCAATGAGCAGTTCTTC.

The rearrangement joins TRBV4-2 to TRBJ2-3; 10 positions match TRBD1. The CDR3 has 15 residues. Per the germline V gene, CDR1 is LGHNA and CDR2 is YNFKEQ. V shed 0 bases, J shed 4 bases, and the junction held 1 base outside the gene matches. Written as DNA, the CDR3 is TGTGCCAGCAGCCAAGAAGACAGGGGGCCAGATACGCAGTATTTT. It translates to CASSQEDRGPDTQYF.

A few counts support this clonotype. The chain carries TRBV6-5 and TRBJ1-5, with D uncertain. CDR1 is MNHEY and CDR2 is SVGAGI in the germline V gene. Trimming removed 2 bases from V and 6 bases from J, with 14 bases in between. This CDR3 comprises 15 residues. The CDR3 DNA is TGTGCCAGCAGTTACCCACCTCGAGATGGTCAGCCCCAGCATTTT. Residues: CASSYPPRDGQPQHF.

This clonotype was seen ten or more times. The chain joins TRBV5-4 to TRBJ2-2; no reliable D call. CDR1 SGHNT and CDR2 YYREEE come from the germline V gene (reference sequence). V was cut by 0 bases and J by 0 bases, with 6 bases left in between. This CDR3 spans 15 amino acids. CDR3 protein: CASSLETANTGELFF. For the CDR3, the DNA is TGTGCCAGCAGCTTGGAGACGGCGAACACCGGGGAGCTGTTTTTT.

CDR3 sequence: CASSGAGGDVGELFF. The CDR3 nucleotides read TGTGCCAGCAGCGGAGCGGGAGGTGATGTCGGGGAGCTGTTTTTT. The chain employs TRBV7-8 and TRBJ2-2; 9 bases align to TRBD2. This CDR3 is built from 15 residues. CDR1 is SGHVS and CDR2 is FQNEAQ in the germline V gene. V was pared by 5 bases and J by 7 bases, with 8 bases of the junction left unmatched.